This T cell receptor beta chain emerged from a study of blood T cell repertoires in COVID-19. At the level of the study: The origin of the acute and convalescent COVID-19 samples was the United States, Italy and Spain. T cells, B-cell-depleted T cells, or PBMCs provided the cDNA or gDNA that served as material.

The repertoire was sequenced with immunoSEQ multiplex PCR; TCRdb's copy has only in-frame clones and lacks some. In the table there are 250,000 to 350,000 clones, more than 70% of which are singletons. The V gene's germline CDR1 is SQVTM and CDR2 ANQGSEA. CDR3 size: 15 residues. V was clipped by 3 bases and J by 4 bases; unmatched bases: 8. This receptor was obtained from a woman between 50 and 59 years old with acute or convalescent COVID-19. The source material was peripheral blood. The chain couples TRBV29-1 to TRBJ2-3; TRBD2 agrees at 9 bases. The CDR3 DNA sequence: TGCAGCGTTGAGGGGGTAGCGGGAGCTGCAGATACGCAGTATTTT. Translated, it gives CSVEGVAGAADTQYF.